This T cell receptor (beta chain) was sequenced for a study of cytomegalovirus exposure and HLA in healthy donors. Overall study findings and caveats: Researchers catalogued under 200 TCR beta chains as cytomegalovirus-associated.

Worth noting for this clone: Its antigen is currently unknown.

Some clones are missing from TCRdb's copy, which holds only in-frame ones; the method was immunoSEQ multiplex PCR. Among roughly 60,000 clones, roughly 91% were seen once, and the ten largest hold 2.2%. Per the germline V gene, CDR1 is LGHNA and CDR2 is YNFKEQ. The CDR3 extends over 12 amino acids. V was cut by 5 bases and J by 9 bases, with 13 bases left in between. The source is a woman in her thirties in good health and CMV-seronegative. This chain connects TRBV4-2 to TRBJ1-1; a possible D gene is TRBD1 (5 bases). The sample was PBMCs. CDR3 in amino acids: CASSYGDSKAFF. The CDR3 nucleotides read TGTGCCAGCAGCTATGGCGACAGTAAAGCTTTCTTT.